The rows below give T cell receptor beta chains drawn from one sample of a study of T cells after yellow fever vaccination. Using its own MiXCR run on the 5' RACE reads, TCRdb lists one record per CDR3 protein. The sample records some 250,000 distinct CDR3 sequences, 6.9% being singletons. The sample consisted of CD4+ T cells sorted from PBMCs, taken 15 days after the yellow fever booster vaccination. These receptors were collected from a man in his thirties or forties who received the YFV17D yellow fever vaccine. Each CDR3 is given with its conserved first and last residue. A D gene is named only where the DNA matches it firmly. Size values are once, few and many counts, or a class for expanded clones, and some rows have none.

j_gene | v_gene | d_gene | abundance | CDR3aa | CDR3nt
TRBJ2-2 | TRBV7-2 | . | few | CASSRYRAGNTGELFF | TGTGCCAGCAGCCGCTACAGAGCGGGGAACACCGGGGAGCTGTTTTTT
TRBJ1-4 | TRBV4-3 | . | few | CASSQAQKETLFF | TGCGCCAGCAGCCAAGCCCAGAAAGAAACACTGTTTTTT
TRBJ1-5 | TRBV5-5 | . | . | CASSLDITVGLLSQHF | TGTGCCAGCAGCTTAGATATAACAGTGGGGTTATTGTCCCAGCATTTT
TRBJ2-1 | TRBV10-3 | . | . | CAISPRRDNEQFF | TGTGCCATCAGTCCCCGAAGGGACAATGAGCAGTTCTTC
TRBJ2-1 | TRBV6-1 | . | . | CASSVSSGPLWQFF | TGTGCCAGCAGTGTTTCCAGCGGGCCCCTGTGGCAGTTCTTC
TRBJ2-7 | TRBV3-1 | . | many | CASSQGGRVLEGAAYEQYF | TGTGCCAGCAGCCAAGGGGGAAGGGTTTTGGAAGGGGCCGCCTACGAGCAGTACTTC
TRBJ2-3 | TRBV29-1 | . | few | CSVTKTSTDTQYF | TGCAGCGTTACGAAGACTAGCACAGATACGCAGTATTTT
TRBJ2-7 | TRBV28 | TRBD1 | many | CASSPPLRTGMYEQYF | TGTGCCAGCAGTCCCCCACTCCGGACAGGGATGTACGAGCAGTACTTC
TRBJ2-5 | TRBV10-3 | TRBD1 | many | CAIRKSRDRVQTQYF | TGTGCCATCAGAAAAAGCCGGGACAGGGTCCAGACCCAGTACTTC
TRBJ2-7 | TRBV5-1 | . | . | CASSFQGAANEQYF | TGCGCCAGCAGCTTCCAGGGAGCGGCTAACGAGCAGTACTTC
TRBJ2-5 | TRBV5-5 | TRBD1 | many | CASSFRQGGKTQYF | TGTGCCAGCAGCTTCAGACAGGGGGGGAAGACCCAGTACTTC
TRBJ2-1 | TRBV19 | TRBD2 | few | CASSKLAGGNYYEQFF | TGTGCCAGTAGTAAACTAGCGGGGGGGAATTACTATGAGCAGTTCTTC
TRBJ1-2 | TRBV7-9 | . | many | CASSFITGSFGYTF | TGTGCCAGCAGCTTCATTACAGGGTCCTTCGGCTACACCTTC
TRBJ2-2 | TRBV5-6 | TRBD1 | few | CASSHTTGSNTGELFF | TGTGCCAGCAGCCATACGACAGGGTCGAACACCGGGGAGCTGTTTTTT
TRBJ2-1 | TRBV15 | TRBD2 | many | CATSKGRADESFYNEQFF | TGTGCCACCAGCAAGGGGAGGGCAGACGAATCTTTTTACAATGAGCAGTTCTTC
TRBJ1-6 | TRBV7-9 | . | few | CASSSSGSGVFPLHF | TGTGCCAGCAGTTCAAGCGGGTCGGGGGTATTCCCCCTCCACTTT
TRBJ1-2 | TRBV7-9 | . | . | CTSSLREQAGYTF | TGTACCAGCAGCTTAAGGGAGCAGGCTGGCTACACCTTC
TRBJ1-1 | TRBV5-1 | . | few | CASSLILQENTEAFF | TGCGCCAGCAGCTTGATTCTGCAAGAGAACACTGAAGCTTTCTTT
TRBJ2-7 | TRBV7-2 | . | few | CASSLDTSVQYF | TGTGCCAGCAGCTTAGACACAAGTGTGCAGTACTTC
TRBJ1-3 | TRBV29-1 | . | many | CSVVTGPGNTIYF | TGCAGCGTTGTTACAGGCCCTGGAAACACCATATATTTT
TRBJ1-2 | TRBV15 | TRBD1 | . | CATSRSGTGPLGGYTF | TGTGCCACCAGCAGATCCGGGACAGGACCCCTCGGGGGCTACACCTTC
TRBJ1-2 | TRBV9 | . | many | CASSVDRSFGGYTF | TGTGCCAGCAGCGTCGACAGGTCATTCGGAGGCTACACCTTC
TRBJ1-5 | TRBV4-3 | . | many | CASSQGSAQLEPQHF | TGCGCCAGCAGCCAAGGGTCGGCTCAGCTTGAGCCCCAGCATTTT
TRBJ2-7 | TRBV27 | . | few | CTSSPQNEQYF | TGCACCAGCAGTCCCCAGAACGAGCAGTACTTC
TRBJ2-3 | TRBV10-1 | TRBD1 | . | CATAKGTGGIPTQYF | TGCGCCACTGCGAAAGGGACAGGGGGCATTCCGACGCAGTATTTT
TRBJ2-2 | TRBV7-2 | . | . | CASSFYQSLNTGELFF | TGTGCCAGCAGCTTTTACCAGAGCCTCAACACCGGGGAGCTGTTTTTT
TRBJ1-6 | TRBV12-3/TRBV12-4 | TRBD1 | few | CASRASGTVNSPLHF | TGTGCCAGCAGGGCCTCCGGGACAGTTAATTCACCCCTCCACTTT
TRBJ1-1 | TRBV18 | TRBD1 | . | CASSVTGQGNTEAFF | TGTGCCAGCTCGGTGACGGGACAGGGGAACACTGAAGCTTTCTTT
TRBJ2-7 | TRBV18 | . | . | CASSEGVADYEQYF | TGTGCCAGCTCAGAGGGAGTGGCAGATTACGAGCAGTACTTC
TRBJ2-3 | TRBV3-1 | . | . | CASSQPSGGGGTQYF | TGTGCCAGCAGCCAACCTAGCGGAGGGGGGGGTACGCAGTATTTT
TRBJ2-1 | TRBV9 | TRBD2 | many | CASSAPQLAGGRSYNEQFF | TGTGCCAGCAGCGCCCCCCAACTAGCGGGAGGGAGGTCTTACAATGAGCAGTTCTTC
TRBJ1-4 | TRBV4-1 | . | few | CASSQVSVGEKLFF | TGCGCCAGCAGCCAAGTCTCGGTGGGCGAAAAACTGTTTTTT
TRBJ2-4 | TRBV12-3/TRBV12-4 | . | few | CASSLFADQGNIQYF | TGTGCCAGCAGTTTATTTGCTGACCAGGGCAACATTCAGTACTTC
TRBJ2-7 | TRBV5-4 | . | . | CASRPDITGSGEQYF | TGTGCCAGCAGGCCCGACATCACTGGTTCGGGTGAGCAGTACTTC
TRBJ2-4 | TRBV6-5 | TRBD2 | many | CAAIAGGVAKNIQYF | TGTGCCGCAATAGCGGGAGGCGTAGCCAAAAACATTCAGTACTTC
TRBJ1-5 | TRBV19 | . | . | CASSWAGDQPQHF | TGTGCCAGTAGTTGGGCAGGGGATCAGCCCCAGCATTTT
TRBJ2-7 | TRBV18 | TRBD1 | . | CASSPRTGDDEQYF | TGTGCCAGCTCACCCCGGACAGGGGATGACGAGCAGTACTTC
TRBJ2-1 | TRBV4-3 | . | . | CASSQGVGAYNEQLF | TGCGCCAGCAGCCAAGGGGTGGGGGCCTACAATGAGCAGTTGTTC
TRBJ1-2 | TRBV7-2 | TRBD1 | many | CASSLHRGLNYGYTF | TGTGCCAGCAGCTTACACAGGGGTCTGAACTATGGCTACACCTTC
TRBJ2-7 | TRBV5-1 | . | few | CASSPQGGFEQYF | TGCGCCAGCAGCCCACAAGGGGGTTTCGAGCAGTACTTC
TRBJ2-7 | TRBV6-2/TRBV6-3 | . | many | CASSGRQQYF | TGTGCCAGCAGTGGTCGGCAGCAGTACTTC
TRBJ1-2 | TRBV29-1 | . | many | CSAANRIHYGYTF | TGCAGCGCCGCAAACAGGATCCACTATGGCTACACCTTC
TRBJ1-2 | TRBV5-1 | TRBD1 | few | CASSYGTALYGYTF | TGCGCCAGCAGCTACGGGACAGCTCTCTATGGCTACACCTTC
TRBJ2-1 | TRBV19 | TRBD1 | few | CASSPLATGDNEQFF | TGTGCCAGTAGTCCCCTAGCAACAGGGGACAATGAGCAGTTCTTC
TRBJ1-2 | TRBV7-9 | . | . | CASSISQGLGYTF | TGTGCCAGCAGCATTAGTCAGGGGCTGGGCTACACCTTC
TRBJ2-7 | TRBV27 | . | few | CASSLSMNGVTYEQYF | TGTGCCAGCAGTTTATCGATGAATGGGGTTACATACGAGCAGTACTTC
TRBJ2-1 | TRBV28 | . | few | CASSFYLGHTNYNEQFF | TGTGCCAGCAGTTTTTATCTGGGACACACCAACTACAATGAGCAGTTCTTC
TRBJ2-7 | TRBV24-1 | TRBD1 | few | CATSEWTGGNEQYF | TGTGCCACCAGTGAGTGGACAGGGGGCAACGAGCAGTACTTC
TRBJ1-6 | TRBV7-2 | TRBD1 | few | CASSLGTGTLDFHF | TGTGCCAGCAGCTTAGGGACAGGGACTCTGGATTTCCACTTT
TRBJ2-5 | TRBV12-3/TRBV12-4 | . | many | CATSGSSGETQYF | TGTGCCACCTCGGGCTCTTCGGGGGAGACCCAGTACTTC
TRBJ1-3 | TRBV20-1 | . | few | CSAPAPWAGNTIYF | TGCAGTGCCCCGGCGCCCTGGGCTGGAAACACCATATATTTT
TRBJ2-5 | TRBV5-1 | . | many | CASSSGAQKETQYF | TGCGCCAGCAGCTCTGGGGCACAAAAAGAGACCCAGTACTTC
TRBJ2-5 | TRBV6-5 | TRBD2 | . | CASSYVGGPWETQYF | TGTGCCAGCAGTTACGTGGGAGGGCCTTGGGAGACCCAGTACTTC
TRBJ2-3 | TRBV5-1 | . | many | CASSPTSADTQYF | TGCGCCAGCAGCCCTACTTCGGCAGATACGCAGTATTTT